This TCR beta chain was identified during a study of shared clonotypes between healthy human individuals. Assay: immunoSEQ multiplex PCR; the TCRdb copy retains only in-frame clones and omits some. The data hold around 2.5 million clones, with 80% to 95% observed a single time. V gave up 4 bases and J gave up 5 bases; unmatched junction bases: 14. Germline V gene sequence: CDR1 ENHRY, CDR2 SYGVKD. The CDR3 runs to 17 residues. Every donor, a Caucasian adult, lived in Nashville, Tennessee. This chain connects TRBV10-3 to TRBJ2-7, with 10 bases that match TRBD1. Specimen: naive CD4+ T cells from PBMCs. The subset denotes: CD45RA+ positively selected. The sequence was obtained from a man aged 18 to 29 in good health. Some clones in this sample may be carry-over from other donors' samples. As DNA, the CDR3 is TGTGCCATCAGTGGTGTGAGATGGGACAGGGGTATCGACGAGCAGTACTTC. It codes for CAISGVRWDRGIDEQYF.